Described below is a single TCR beta chain sequence and its context. Its matching antigen is unknown. CDR1 and CDR2 (germline): MDHEN, SYDVKM. V was cut by 6 bases and J by 6 bases, with 11 bases left in between. This CDR3 has 12 amino acids. This entry comes from a study of response to subunit inactivated influenza vaccine. General study points: Authors suggested few new T cells are recruited by each seasonal influenza vaccination.

TCRdb reprocessed the RT-PCR reads via MiXCR and lists one record per CDR3 protein. The data hold roughly 760,000 distinct CDR3 sequences, with about 20% observed a single time. The source of this sequence is a man aged 50 or older who received an inactivated influenza vaccine. The sample was PBMCs from blood, taken roughly 5 days after vaccination. The V gene is TRBV28, the J gene TRBJ1-2; D is perhaps TRBD1 (6 bases). The CDR3 DNA sequence: TGTGCCAGCAGCACAGGGTCCAATGGCTACACCTTC. This codes for CASSTGSNGYTF.